These 19 T cell receptor beta chains came from one sample sequenced in a study of shared clonotypes between healthy human individuals. Data came from immunoSEQ multiplex PCR; TCRdb stores just in-frame clones and leaves some out. The sample lists some 2,500,000 clones, approximately 93% seen once, with more than 0.35% in the top ten. The sequencing input was naive CD4+ T cells from PBMCs. Noted subset: CD45RA+ positively selected. The receptor set was obtained from a man between 18 and 29 years old in good health. Some clones in this sample may be carry-over from other donors' samples.

This chain uses TRBV9 with TRBJ2-1; 7 nucleotides agree with TRBD2. The CDR3 runs 15 residues. Germline CDR1 and CDR2: SGDLS and YYNGEE. V lost 0 bases to trimming and J lost 3 bases; unmatched junction nucleotides: 3. DNA of the CDR3: TGTGCCAGCAGCGTAGAGGCGGGAGTCTACAATGAGCAGTTCTTC. This encodes CASSVEAGVYNEQFF.

The rearrangement uses TRBV5-1 and TRBJ2-1, with 10 bases matching TRBD2. After removal of 6 bases from V and 9 bases from J, the junction contained 9 bases not matched to a gene. The germline CDR1 and CDR2 sequences are SGHRS and YFSETQ. The length of the CDR3 is 14 residues. The CDR3 loop reads CASTPLAGEGEQFF. DNA for the CDR3: TGCGCCAGCACTCCCCTAGCGGGAGAAGGTGAGCAGTTCTTC. The whole variable domain, remainder taken from reference TRBV5-1 and TRBJ2-1, is KAGVTQTPRYLIKTRGQQVTLSCSPISGHRSVSWYQQTPGQGLQFLFEYFSETQRNKGNFPGRFSGRQFSNSRSEMNVSTLELGDSALYLCASTPLAGEGEQFFGPGTRLTVL.

J is TRBJ1-1 and V is TRBV11-2, with 9 bases matching TRBD1. The V and J ends lost 7 bases and 0 bases, in that order; junction bases with no gene match: 3. The CDR3 is 14 amino acids. In germline, CDR1 is SGHAT, CDR2 FQNNGV. CDR3 sequence reads: CASTRQGVNTEAFF. In DNA, the CDR3 is TGTGCCAGCACCCGACAGGGGGTGAACACTGAAGCTTTCTTT.

The chain recombines TRBV6-4 with TRBJ2-1; 10 bases fit TRBD2. The V segment lost 8 bases and the J segment 1 base; nucleotides outside the gene matches: 11. The CDR3 is made up of 17 amino acids. The germline CDR1 and CDR2 sequences are MRHNA and SNTAGT. CDR3 region: CASGTSVDFGSYNEQFF. The CDR3, as DNA: TGTGCCAGCGGGACTAGCGTCGATTTTGGGTCCTACAATGAGCAGTTCTTC.

This clone came up a few times. The gene calls are TRBV6-5 and TRBJ1-2; D might be TRBD1 (5 bases). This CDR3 comprises 12 residues. V lost 8 bases to trimming and J lost 7 bases, with 14 bases between them. Germline CDR1 reads MNHEY; CDR2 reads SVGAGI. The CDR3: CASRGPAGGYTF. The DNA for the CDR3 is TGTGCCAGCCGGGGCCCCGCGGGTGGCTACACCTTC.

Regarding this clone: The same CDR3 can be traced to other DNA sequences in this sample. The chain has TRBV29-1 and TRBJ2-7; D remains unclear. In germline, CDR1 is SQVTM, CDR2 ANQGSEA. CDR3 length: 12 amino acids. Trimming cost V 1 base and J 3 bases, with 7 bases left between them. DNA for the CDR3: TGCAGCGTTGAAGGAAGAGACTACGAGCAGTACTTC. Translated, it gives CSVEGRDYEQYF.

This clone was detected once. The same CDR3 can be traced to other DNA sequences in this sample. CDR3 region: CASSRTSGSYEQYF. The CDR3, as DNA: TGTGCCAGCAGCCGGACTAGCGGCTCCTACGAGCAGTACTTC. The gene calls are TRBV11-2 and TRBJ2-7, with TRBD2 identical over 10 bases. With 5 bases clipped from V and 0 bases from J, the junction kept 1 base outside the gene matches. CDR1 and CDR2 (germline): SGHAT, FQNNGV. The CDR3 has 14 residues. The full variable domain, rest sourced from reference TRBV11-2 and TRBJ2-7, is EAGVAQSPRYKIIEKRQSVAFWCNPISGHATLYWYQQILGQGPKLLIQFQNNGVVDDSQLPKDRFSAERLKGVDSTLKIQPAKLEDSAVYLCASSRTSGSYEQYFGPGTRLTVT.

The rearrangement uses TRBV6-1 and TRBJ1-2; the D gene is possibly TRBD1 (5 bases). V gave up 2 bases and J gave up 4 bases, with 11 bases separating them. The CDR3 sequence is 14 residues long. Germline V lookup: CDR1 MNHNS, CDR2 SASEGT. The CDR3 DNA reads as TGTGCCAGCAGTGAAAGGGGCAGCTCCTATGGCTACACCTTC. Amino acids: CASSERGSSYGYTF.

Concerning this clone itself: Other DNA variants within this sample encode the same CDR3. V is TRBV6-5 and J is TRBJ1-5; D is unclear. The CDR3 length is 15 residues. V lost 0 bases and J lost 1, with 7 bases in between. Looked up from germline, CDR1 is MNHEY and CDR2 is SVGAGI. The CDR3 here is CASSYSAPSNQPQHF. CDR3 DNA sequence: TGTGCCAGCAGTTACTCTGCACCAAGCAATCAGCCCCAGCATTTT.

The sample holds one count of this clone. V is TRBV21-1 and J is TRBJ1-4; TRBD1 is taken as the D call from the table, unchecked against the DNA. TRBV21-1 is listed as a pseudogene. The CDR3 consists of 19 residues. DNA for the CDR3: TGTGCCAGCAGTTTTAACTCGGGACAGGGGGTCCATTCCAATGAAAAACTGTTTTTT. Translation gives CASSFNSGQGVHSNEKLFF.

The V call is TRBV4-2, the J call TRBJ2-7; 9 bases line up with TRBD1. This CDR3 spans 15 amino acids. The germline V gene has CDR1 LGHNA and CDR2 YNFKEQ. V lost 0 bases, J lost 9 bases, and 9 bases stayed unmatched. The CDR3 bases are TGTGCCAGCAGCCAAGATGAGGACAGGGGTGTGAGGCAGTACTTC. Protein product: CASSQDEDRGVRQYF.

The chain employs TRBV5-1 and TRBJ2-1; TRBD1 aligns across 7 bases. The CDR3 has 18 amino acids. Trimming at V came to 4 bases and at J to 0 bases, leaving 13 bases not matched to a gene. CDR1 is SGHRS, CDR2 YFSETQ, per germline. The CDR3 sequence is CASSPIIDRASSYNEQFF. DNA for the CDR3: TGCGCCAGCAGCCCAATTATCGACAGGGCCAGCTCCTACAATGAGCAGTTCTTC.

The chain combines TRBV5-1 with TRBJ2-3, with a tentative D call TRBD1 (5 bases). The CDR3 is 16 residues long. Per germline, CDR1 SGHRS and CDR2 YFSETQ. V lost 5 bases, J lost 1 base, and 17 bases lay in between. The CDR3 here is CASSWGGKDRTDTQYF. CDR3 bases: TGCGCCAGCAGTTGGGGCGGCAAAGATCGCACAGATACGCAGTATTTT. Variable domain in full (rest from reference TRBV5-1 and TRBJ2-3): KAGVTQTPRYLIKTRGQQVTLSCSPISGHRSVSWYQQTPGQGLQFLFEYFSETQRNKGNFPGRFSGRQFSNSRSEMNVSTLELGDSALYLCASSWGGKDRTDTQYFGPGTRLTVL.

This chain connects TRBV18 to TRBJ2-5, with 10 bases lining up with TRBD1. Germline V lookup: CDR1 KGHSH, CDR2 LQKENI. With 5 bases clipped from V and 5 bases from J, the junction kept 8 bases outside the gene matches. The CDR3 is 15 residues long. CDR3 DNA sequence: TGTGCCAGCTCAGCGACGACAGGGGGCGACGAGACCCAGTACTTC. It translates to CASSATTGGDETQYF.

The rearrangement joins TRBV6-5 to TRBJ2-1, with D uncertain. The germline gives CDR1 MNHEY, CDR2 SVGAGI. The CDR3 totals 13 residues. Trimming left V 4 bases short and J 8 bases short, with 12 bases between. The DNA of the CDR3 is TGTGCCAGCAGTTCGCCTCAGTCCGATGAGCAGTTCTTC. Encoded protein: CASSSPQSDEQFF.

This rearrangement joins TRBV28 to TRBJ1-3; 10 nucleotides match TRBD1. CDR1 and CDR2 (germline): MDHEN, SYDVKM. The CDR3 runs to 17 residues. Trimming at V came to 5 bases and at J to 4 bases, leaving 11 bases not matched to a gene. In DNA, the CDR3 is TGTGCCAGCAGTACGTGGACCGACAGGGGGCTGGGAAACACCATATATTTT. Residues: CASSTWTDRGLGNTIYF.

The chain links TRBV2 to TRBJ2-5; the D is unclear. This CDR3 has 10 residues. The V end lost 9 bases, the J end lost 3 bases, and 5 bases lay between the germline ends. CDR1 and CDR2 from the germline V gene are SNHLY and FYNNEI. The CDR3 loop is CASRKETQYF. The CDR3, as DNA: TGTGCCAGTAGAAAAGAGACCCAGTACTTC.

V usage is TRBV5-5 and J usage is TRBJ2-1; 9 bases fit TRBD2. CDR3 length: 15 residues. CDR1 and CDR2 (germline): SGHKS, YYEKEE (reference sequence). V shed 0 bases and J 9 bases; nucleotides not matched to a gene: 7. The CDR3 here is CASSLGLAGSAEQFF. CDR3 coding DNA: TGTGCCAGCAGCTTGGGGCTAGCGGGATCCGCTGAGCAGTTCTTC.

This sequence joins TRBV9 and TRBJ1-4, with 9 positions matching TRBD1. There are 15 residues in the CDR3. Germline assignment: CDR1 SGDLS and CDR2 YYNGEE. With V trimmed by 4 bases and J by 5 bases, 6 bases remained unmatched. This CDR3 is CASSSTGTGNEKLFF. DNA of the CDR3: TGTGCCAGCAGCTCGACCGGGACAGGGAATGAAAAACTGTTTTTT.